The T cell receptor (beta chain) described here comes from a study of CD8 T cells in Susac syndrome. Reverse transcription used about 0.45 to 1 ug RNA and random hexamers. A multiplex approach, immunoSEQ multiplex PCR, amplified TCR beta CDR3 across 54 Vbeta and 13 Jbeta. TCRdb itself ran the immunoSEQ multiplex PCR reads through MiXCR, one entry per CDR3 protein. In the table there are approximately 230,000 distinct CDR3 sequences, around 93% of which are singletons. The CDR3 has 14 residues. CDR1 is SGDLS, CDR2 YYNGEE, per germline. Deletions cut 3 bases from V and 8 bases from J, with 12 bases between.

The J gene is TRBJ1-6, the V gene TRBV9; unclear D gene. Sequencing was performed on CD4+ T cells from PBMCs. The receptor's source is a human donor with multiple sclerosis. The CDR3 DNA reads TGTGCCAGCAGCGCGATAGCAGACCATTCACCCCTCCACTTT. It specifies CASSAIADHSPLHF.